This T cell receptor beta chain was identified in a study of low-dose radiotherapy and immunotherapy resistance in tumors. For the study at large: Participants in Cohort 2 were given 1 Gy per fraction every two weeks, for 13 Gy over 26 weeks. Intravenous ipilimumab 1 mg/kg every six weeks was given with nivolumab 240 mg every two weeks.

Covering alpha and beta chains, TRAV- and TRBV-specific primers were used for the first-strand cDNA. TCR amplification involved 20 PCR cycles with a constant-region primer and V-primer adapter. TCRdb reprocessed the reads with MiXCR, giving one entry per CDR3 protein. Seen here are some 88,000 distinct CDR3 sequences, under 10% observed once, and the top ten hold under 1.1%. Time point given: before trial treatment. Eligible patients bore advanced solid tumors devoid of tumor-infiltrating lymphocytes. V gave up 5 bases and J gave up 3 bases; unmatched junction bases: 7. The CDR3 length is 14 residues.

This chain links TRBV12-3 or TRBV12-4 with TRBJ2-7, with 7 bases lining up with TRBD1. This clonotype was obtained from a male donor with prostate cancer. The sample here was PBMCs, taken before treatment. DNA of the CDR3: TGTGCCAGCAGTAACACAGGGGACGTCTACGAGCAGTACTTC. This translates into CASSNTGDVYEQYF.